The 5 T cell receptor beta chains below come from one sample, sequenced in a study of T cells after yellow fever vaccination. TCRdb itself ran the 5' RACE reads through MiXCR, one entry per CDR3 protein. The sample lists approximately 580,000 distinct CDR3 sequences; around 17% were seen once. The specimen comprised PBMCs, sampled 5 days after the first yellow fever vaccination. These receptors all come from a young man who received the YFV17D yellow fever vaccine.

This clonotype has more than one count but fewer than ten. The V call is TRBV29-1, the J call TRBJ2-1, with 9 bases aligning to TRBD2. The length of the CDR3 is 15 residues. V was clipped by 1 base and J by 4 bases; unmatched bases: 5. The germline V gene encodes CDR1 SQVTM and CDR2 ANQGSEA. In DNA, the CDR3 is TGCAGCGTTGAAGGGGCTAGCGGGGTATACAATGAGCAGTTCTTC. This encodes CSVEGASGVYNEQFF.

CDR3 amino acids: CSATAVQNQETQYF. The CDR3 nucleotides read TGCAGTGCTACGGCGGTCCAGAATCAAGAGACCCAGTACTTC. This chain joins TRBV20-1 and TRBJ2-5, with D unresolved. The CDR3 is 14 amino acids. Looked up from germline, CDR1 is DFQATT and CDR2 is SNEGSKA (reference sequence). With 4 bases removed from V and 2 bases from J, the gap between germline ends came to 14 bases.

The V call is TRBV5-1, the J call TRBJ2-3; D may correspond to TRBD1 or TRBD2 (5 bases each). Germline-derived CDR1 and CDR2 are SGHRS and YFSETQ. The CDR3 has 14 amino acids. V was cut by 2 bases and J by 2 bases, with 9 bases left in between. The chain's CDR3 is CASSFTGPTDTQYF. In DNA, the CDR3 is TGCGCCAGCAGCTTCACGGGGCCCACAGATACGCAGTATTTT.

The chain combines TRBV12-3 or TRBV12-4 with TRBJ2-1, with TRBD1 matching over 10 bases. The CDR3 has 14 amino acids. V dropped 7 bases and J dropped 4; count of bases not matched to a gene: 4. CDR3 residues: CASTGTGEYNEQFF. CDR3 nucleotide sequence: TGTGCCAGCACTGGGACAGGGGAGTACAATGAGCAGTTCTTC.

This clonotype was observed a handful of times. This chain uses TRBV15 with TRBJ2-7; 7 positions match TRBD2. This CDR3 region has 14 residues. The V gene's germline CDR1 is LNHNV and CDR2 YYDKDF (reference sequence). V was pared by 1 base and J by 3 bases, with 3 bases of the junction left unmatched. CDR3 in amino acids: CATSRGGGDYEQYF. In nucleotides, the CDR3 is TGTGCCACCAGCAGAGGGGGAGGGGACTACGAGCAGTACTTC. The full variable domain, in which reference TRBV15 and TRBJ2-7 provide the parts outside the CDR3, is DAMVIQNPRYQVTQFGKPVTLSCSQTLNHNVMYWYQQKSSQAPKLLFHYYDKDFNNEADTPDNFQSRRPNTSFCFLDIRSPGLGDTAMYLCATSRGGGDYEQYFGPGTRLTVT.